This T cell receptor (beta chain) emerged from a study of cytomegalovirus exposure and HLA in healthy donors. Across the study: The approximately 120 validation repertoires were produced on the same platform as the 500 to 800 repertoires of the first cohort. This was reported in a later analysis. Study conclusions and caveats: As confirmed in vitro, a few CMV-associated chains were specific for CMV antigens.

V was shortened by 6 bases and J by 4 bases, with 13 bases between the two germline ends. Germline-derived CDR1 and CDR2 are MNHNY and SVGAGI (reference sequence). The CDR3 has 14 residues. The donors were in the approximately 120-subject validation cohort; that cohort was separate from the approximately 700-subject first cohort. TCRdb keeps only in-frame clones here, not all; method: immunoSEQ multiplex PCR. Of about 360,000 clones listed, 86% are singletons. For this clone: Its antigen remains unidentified.

The sequenced material came from PBMCs. The chain couples TRBV6-6 to TRBJ1-5; maybe TRBD1 (6 bases). This TCR was sampled from a woman aged 18-35 years in good health and CMV-seronegative. CDR3 residues: CASRPQGLNQPQHF. In DNA form, the CDR3 reads TGTGCCAGCAGGCCACAGGGATTGAATCAGCCCCAGCATTTT.